This T cell receptor (beta chain) was obtained from a study of PD-L1 blockade in urothelial cancer. Study-wide background: About 90% of the 29 patients comprised males who had bladder-origin urothelial cancer. The median number of T cells present in blood samples was fewer than 150,000.

CDR1 MNHNY and CDR2 SVGAGI come from the germline V gene (reference sequence). Trimming cost V 6 bases and J 6 bases; bases outside gene matches: 6. The CDR3 consists of 14 residues. Profiling relied on immunoSEQ multiplex PCR, and the TCRdb table lists in-frame clones only, not all of them. The table shows fewer than 130,000 clones, with roughly 88% occurring only once. The V and J genes are TRBV6-6 and TRBJ2-2, with 8 bases identical to TRBD1. The sequencing used PBMCs, collected around atezolizumab (anti-PD-L1) treatment. The sequence came from a man aged 50 to 59 with urothelial cancer. The CDR3 is CASRQKQGAGELFF. The CDR3 bases are TGTGCCAGCAGGCAAAAACAGGGGGCCGGGGAGCTGTTTTTT.